This TCR beta chain was identified in a study of blood T cell repertoires in COVID-19. In the study's own analysis: Nucleated cell counts were estimated from reference gene primer amplification. This table comes from immunoSEQ multiplex PCR, and its TCRdb copy is limited to in-frame clones, with some not included. V, J and clone size are those of that table, while D and trimming were read from the DNA. The sample lists around 500,000 clones; approximately 83% were seen once. The CDR3 contains 15 residues. Germline assignment: CDR1 SGDLS and CDR2 YYNGEE. V lost 3 bases to trimming and J lost 2 bases, with 13 bases between them.

The receptor was isolated from a human donor in a cohort sampled during active COVID-19. Sequencing input: peripheral blood. V is TRBV9 and J is TRBJ2-3, with D possibly TRBD1 on 6 matching bases. Written as DNA, the CDR3 is TGTGCCAGCAGCGCCGGGACACCAGCCACAGATACGCAGTATTTT. As protein: CASSAGTPATDTQYF.